This TCR beta chain derives from a study of OX40 agonist ivuxolimab in advanced cancers. Study-wide context: It was permissible to have had prior anti-PD-1, anti-PD-L1 or anti-CTLA-4 therapy, and approximately 41% had some. The study's findings and limits: Nonresponders included some who also had low normalized T-cell clonal expansion.

Trimming pared 2 bases from V and 7 bases from J, leaving 11 bases between. Germline CDR1 and CDR2: GTSNPN and SVGIG (reference sequence). This CDR3 comprises 12 residues. TCRdb keeps only in-frame clones here, not all; method: immunoSEQ multiplex PCR. The sample has approximately 50,000 clones; less than 90% are singletons. Notes on this clone: Its cognate antigen is unknown.

This material consisted of CD4+ or CD8+ T cells sorted from blood, taken in a trial of the OX40 agonist ivuxolimab. This receptor was obtained from an adult with an advanced solid tumor such as melanoma, head and neck, liver or kidney cancer. The genes are TRBV30 and TRBJ1-1; D uncertain. The CDR3 nucleotides read TGTGCCTGGAGTCCACAAGGTCGTGAAGCTTTCTTT. Translating it yields CAWSPQGREAFF. The full variable domain, completed using reference TRBV30 and TRBJ1-1, is SQTIHQWPATLVQPVGSPLSLECTVEGTSNPNLYWYRQAAGRGLQLLFYSVGIGQISSEVPQNLSASRPQDRQFILSSKKLLLSDSGFYLCAWSPQGREAFFGQGTRLTVV.